This T cell receptor (beta chain) comes out of a study of shared T cell receptors in the human thymus. Measured with immunoSEQ multiplex PCR; TCRdb has only the in-frame clones, and not every one. In the table there are over 650,000 clones, approximately 89% of which are singletons. With 2 bases removed from V and 2 bases from J, the gap between germline ends came to 21 bases. CDR3 size: 18 residues. The germline V gene encodes CDR1 LNHDA and CDR2 SQIVND (reference sequence). This sample was also put to use in a study of human thymus T cells.

The gene calls are TRBV19 and TRBJ1-2, with D tentatively TRBD1 (5 bases). The sequence derives from a boy under two years old with a congenital heart defect. Sequencing was carried out using thymocytes. The CDR3 protein is CASSIYDLKTERNYGYTF. The CDR3 bases are TGTGCCAGTAGTATATACGATCTGAAGACAGAACGAAACTATGGCTACACCTTC.